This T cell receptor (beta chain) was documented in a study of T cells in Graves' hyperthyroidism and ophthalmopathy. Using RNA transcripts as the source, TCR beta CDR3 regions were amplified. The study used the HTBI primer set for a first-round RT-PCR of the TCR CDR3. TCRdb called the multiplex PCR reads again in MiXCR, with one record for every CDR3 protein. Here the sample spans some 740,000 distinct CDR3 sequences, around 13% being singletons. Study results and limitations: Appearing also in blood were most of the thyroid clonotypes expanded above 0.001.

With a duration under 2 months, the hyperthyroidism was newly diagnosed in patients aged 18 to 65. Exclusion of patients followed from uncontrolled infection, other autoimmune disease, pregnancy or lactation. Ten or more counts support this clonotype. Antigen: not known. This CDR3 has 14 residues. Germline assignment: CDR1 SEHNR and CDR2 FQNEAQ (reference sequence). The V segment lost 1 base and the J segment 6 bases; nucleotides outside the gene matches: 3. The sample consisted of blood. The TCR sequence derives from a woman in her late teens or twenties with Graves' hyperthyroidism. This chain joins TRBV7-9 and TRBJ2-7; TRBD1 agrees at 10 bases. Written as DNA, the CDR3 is TGTGCCAGCAGCTTAGGACAGGGGGCGGGCGAGCAGTACTTC. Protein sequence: CASSLGQGAGEQYF.